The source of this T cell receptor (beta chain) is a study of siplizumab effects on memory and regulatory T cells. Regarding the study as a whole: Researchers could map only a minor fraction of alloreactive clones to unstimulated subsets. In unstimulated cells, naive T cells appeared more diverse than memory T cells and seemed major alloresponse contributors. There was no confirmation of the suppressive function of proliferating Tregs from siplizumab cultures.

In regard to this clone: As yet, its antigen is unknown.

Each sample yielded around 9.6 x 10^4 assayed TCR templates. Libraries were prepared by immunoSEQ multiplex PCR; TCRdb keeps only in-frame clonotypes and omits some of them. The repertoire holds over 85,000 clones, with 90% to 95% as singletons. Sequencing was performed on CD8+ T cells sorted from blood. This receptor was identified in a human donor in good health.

The CDR3 DNA reads as TGTGCCAGCAGTTTTGGGAGCTCCTACGAGCAGTACTTC. Protein: CASSFGSSYEQYF. V usage is TRBV11-2 and J usage is TRBJ2-7; TRBD2 might be the D (5 bases). Germline V lookup: CDR1 SGHAT, CDR2 FQNNGV. Trimming took 6 bases from V and 0 from J, leaving 9 bases between them. This CDR3 has 13 amino acids.